The entry that follows covers one T cell receptor (beta chain) sequence. Its antigen is currently not known. Library preparation used 5' RACE. Each TCR library was prepared from around 3,200 ng of total RNA. For each sample, cDNA was synthesized in eight separate reactions using SMARTScribe reverse transcriptase. During cDNA synthesis, unique molecular identifiers containing a 6-nucleotide sample barcode were introduced by template switching. TCRalpha and TCRbeta cDNA was amplified in two nested PCRs of 16 and 9 cycles, and bead purification was carried out after each PCR. Before amplification, the cDNA was both treated with uracil DNA-glycosylase and purified with the QIAquick PCR purification kit. The second PCR added Illumina TruSeq-compatible adapters along with sample-specific barcodes. Library quality and concentration were checked on TapeStation and Qubit, and libraries were pooled at about 4.9 ng each. Pooled libraries were sequenced on an Illumina HiSeq2500 single-index Rapid Run with 2 x 100 bp reads and custom sequencing primers. For the original study's pipeline: UMI-based consensus assembly with MiGEC version 1.2.6 was used to correct PCR and sequencing errors. V(D)J alignment, clonotype assembly and CDR3 extraction were performed with MiXCR version 2.1.1. Normalisation of gene usage, clonotype sharing and MAIT/NKT TCR abundance was achieved by analysing the top 1000, 10 000 and 20 000 clonotypes per sample. Diversity was computed as the inverse Simpson index with the vegan R package after downsampling to 27 000 UMIs. Statistical testing used paired Mann-Whitney U tests on the discordant twin pairs and applied Benjamini-Hochberg correction for multiple testing. Based on TCRdb reprocessing of the reads, there is one entry per CDR3 protein sequence, and DNA is missing. The authors' filters were not applied to this entry. The sample table on file contains approximately 150,000 distinct CDR3 sequences. Roughly 2.4% of the sample is held by the ten biggest clonotypes.

A roughly 2.5 ml peripheral blood sample was drawn into PAXgene tubes per donor and stored at -80°C. Without any T cell sorting, total RNA was extracted from whole blood using the PAXgene blood miRNA kit on an automated QIAcube. Peripheral blood from monozygotic twin pairs who were concordant or discordant for inflammatory bowel disease underwent deep TCRalpha and TCRbeta repertoire profiling using unique molecular barcoding. For every twin pair, smoking habits were documented, and each individual was categorised as a current, former or never smoker. These data are taken from a study of monozygotic twins with inflammatory bowel disease (dated by TCRdb to about 2019). In the study overall: In total, 28 monozygotic twin pairs made up the full study: 19 Danish pairs, all IBD-discordant, plus nine German pairs, of which four were IBD-concordant and five were IBD-discordant. The search for disease-associated traits relied mainly on comparing IBD patients with their genetically identical healthy co-twins within discordant pairs. Each individual had, on average, about 151 000 unique TCRalpha sequences and 181 000 unique TCRbeta sequences available for analysis. The research as a whole found: Because patients received different immunosuppressive treatments, the repertoires may have picked up extra background noise and variability between individuals. A decrease in TCRbeta repertoire diversity, as measured by inverse Simpson index, was observed in IBD patients compared with their healthy co-twins. Repertoire similarity did not differ between concordant and discordant twins, possibly due to limited statistical power. No single strong signal or clonotype linked to IBD turned up in the results, so the idea that one exists was not supported. IBD patients shared fewer clonotypes with other individuals than healthy twins did, most markedly in patients showing signs of disease activity. Different T cell subtypes could not be distinguished in the analysis.

Reading the germline V gene gives CDR1 LGHNA and CDR2 YNFKEQ. The cysteine opens and the phenylalanine closes a CDR3 of 13 amino acids. The nucleotide record is missing. Here the chain combines TRBV4-2 and TRBJ1-1; TCRdb's D call of TRBD1 is untestable without DNA. This TCR was sampled from a human donor with ulcerative colitis or Crohn's disease, or a healthy co-twin of an affected twin (not recorded which). Sequencing was performed on blood. For the CDR3, the sequence is CASSRRGGTEAFF.